Sequencing of this T cell receptor (beta chain) was carried out in a study of CD8+ T cells in alopecia areata. Study-wide background: Treated patients took oral tofacitinib at 5 to 10 mg twice daily.

RNA extraction was followed by reverse transcription into cDNA, which acted as the sequencing template. Here immunoSEQ multiplex PCR was the method, and the copy in TCRdb shows in-frame clones only, minus some. The repertoire holds approximately 54,000 clones, with 95% to 97% as singletons. Regarding this clone: Its antigen is not identified.

Regarding the study as a whole: In lesional scalp, particularly from alopecia totalis/universalis, clonality was higher than in normal scalp. Sequences from scalp samples also cover resident alphabeta T cells of normal skin.

This CDR3 comprises 16 residues. V lost 1 base to trimming and J lost 3 bases, with 13 bases between them. The germline V gene has CDR1 LNHNV and CDR2 YYDKDF (reference sequence). This material consisted of CD8+ T cells sorted from blood, taken at week 0. The gene calls are TRBV15 and TRBJ2-4, with D perhaps TRBD2 (6 bases). The source of this sequence is a human donor with alopecia areata. CDR3 amino acids: CATSRAARGNKNIQYF. In DNA form, the CDR3 reads TGTGCCACCAGCAGAGCCGCCCGGGGGAACAAAAACATTCAGTACTTC.